Listed below are T cell receptor beta chains from one sample, sequenced in a study of T cell changes during pregnancy in multiple sclerosis. The data were produced by immunoSEQ multiplex PCR, yet TCRdb's version contains in-frame clones alone and is incomplete. The sample holds around 70,000 clones; approximately 92% are singletons and the top ten take less than 2.5%. Sequenced here: peripheral blood, sampled before pregnancy. Every receptor here comes from a female donor with multiple sclerosis, enrolled in a pregnancy study. Both conserved end residues are part of each CDR3. A D gene is named only where the DNA matches it firmly. A clone size is listed for some rows: how often the clone was seen (once, few, many), or a class if it is expanded.

v_gene: TRBV2
j_gene: TRBJ2-2
d_gene: TRBD2
len: 16
abundance: .
CDR3aa: CASSEKGGPNTGELFF
CDR3nt: TGTGCCAGCAGTGAAAAGGGAGGGCCAAACACCGGGGAGCTGTTTTTT

v_gene: TRBV18
j_gene: TRBJ2-3
d_gene: .
len: 16
abundance: .
CDR3aa: CASSLLRAGATDTQYF
CDR3nt: TGTGCCAGCTCGCTCCTCCGGGCAGGGGCCACAGATACGCAGTATTTT

v_gene: TRBV9
j_gene: TRBJ2-1
d_gene: .
len: 13
abundance: .
CDR3aa: CASSVGVGHEQFF
CDR3nt: TGTGCCAGCAGCGTGGGAGTTGGCCATGAGCAGTTCTTC

v_gene: TRBV6-1
j_gene: TRBJ1-2
d_gene: .
len: 17
abundance: once
CDR3aa: CASSVALQFPANYGYTF
CDR3nt: TGTGCCAGCAGTGTAGCTCTACAGTTCCCCGCTAACTATGGCTACACCTTC

v_gene: TRBV28
j_gene: TRBJ1-2
d_gene: TRBD1
len: 15
abundance: .
CDR3aa: CASSPRPTGNYGYTF
CDR3nt: TGTGCCAGCAGTCCGAGACCGACAGGGAACTATGGCTACACCTTC

v_gene: TRBV7-2
j_gene: TRBJ2-1
d_gene: TRBD2
len: 14
abundance: .
CDR3aa: CASSLSGANNEQFF
CDR3nt: TGTGCCAGCAGCTTAAGCGGGGCTAACAATGAGCAGTTCTTC

v_gene: TRBV19
j_gene: TRBJ1-1
d_gene: .
len: 14
abundance: .
CDR3aa: CASSMGWGGTEAFF
CDR3nt: TGTGCCAGTAGTATGGGCTGGGGGGGCACTGAAGCTTTCTTT

v_gene: TRBV18
j_gene: TRBJ2-5
d_gene: .
len: 16
abundance: .
CDR3aa: CASSPASGGITETQYF
CDR3nt: TGTGCCAGCTCACCAGCCTCCGGGGGAATTACGGAGACCCAGTACTTC

v_gene: TRBV7-9
j_gene: TRBJ2-7
d_gene: TRBD1
len: 15
abundance: .
CDR3aa: CASSAQGKRSYEQYF
CDR3nt: TGTGCCAGCAGCGCACAGGGGAAGCGCTCCTACGAGCAGTACTTC

v_gene: TRBV2
j_gene: TRBJ2-1
d_gene: TRBD2
len: 18
abundance: .
CDR3aa: CASSEAAAGGRWGNEQFF
CDR3nt: TGTGCCAGCAGTGAAGCGGCGGCGGGAGGGCGGTGGGGGAATGAGCAGTTCTTC

v_gene: TRBV2
j_gene: TRBJ1-3
d_gene: .
len: 15
abundance: .
CDR3aa: CASSLTGTTGNTIYF
CDR3nt: TGTGCCAGCAGTCTAACAGGGACAACTGGAAACACCATATATTTT

v_gene: TRBV12-5
j_gene: TRBJ2-7
d_gene: .
len: 12
abundance: .
CDR3aa: CASGRNGYEQYF
CDR3nt: TGTGCTAGCGGTCGCAACGGCTACGAGCAGTACTTC

v_gene: TRBV19
j_gene: TRBJ2-7
d_gene: .
len: 14
abundance: .
CDR3aa: CASSIGVSADEQYF
CDR3nt: TGTGCCAGTAGTATAGGGGTAAGCGCCGACGAGCAGTACTTC

v_gene: TRBV6-1
j_gene: TRBJ2-5
d_gene: .
len: 14
abundance: .
CDR3aa: CASSGGAGQETQYF
CDR3nt: TGTGCCAGCAGTGGCGGGGCGGGACAAGAGACCCAGTACTTC

v_gene: TRBV25-1
j_gene: TRBJ1-2
d_gene: .
len: 15
abundance: .
CDR3aa: CASSEYSGATSGYTF
CDR3nt: TGTGCCAGCAGTGAATACTCAGGGGCCACTAGTGGCTACACCTTC

v_gene: TRBV25-1
j_gene: TRBJ2-5
d_gene: TRBD2
len: 16
abundance: .
CDR3aa: CASSEGTSGRKETQYF
CDR3nt: TGTGCCAGCAGTGAAGGGACTAGCGGGCGCAAAGAGACCCAGTACTTC